This TCR beta chain was profiled in a study of blood T cells in healthy people across ages. Findings and limits, study-wide: Observed TCR beta diversity per million T cells went down as age went up. This fall followed a roughly linear course with age. Possibly, changes in expanded clonotypes were confounded because donor CMV status was unknown.

It was with a sample-barcoded 5' primer and a J-beta primer mix that a second PCR of roughly 7 to 12 cycles was run. Every individual sample yielded 2.5 million or more paired-end reads (each containing CDR3). TCRdb recomputed calls from the 5' RACE reads with MiXCR, one row per CDR3 protein. The table includes hundreds of thousands of distinct CDR3 sequences, approximately 30% detected once. A remark on this clonotype: Its specificity is not known.

The CDR3 loop spans 17 amino acids. The V and J ends lost 4 bases and 13 bases, in that order; junction bases with no gene match: 23. Germline V lookup: CDR1 MNHNS, CDR2 SASEGT. This receptor was taken from a woman older than 75 in good health. Sequenced: blood. The chain employs TRBV6-1 and TRBJ2-5, with 8 bases matching TRBD2. CDR3 amino acids: CASSVYTSGGKVAERYF. The DNA for the CDR3 is TGTGCCAGCAGTGTGTACACGAGCGGGGGAAAGGTCGCTGAGCGGTACTTC.